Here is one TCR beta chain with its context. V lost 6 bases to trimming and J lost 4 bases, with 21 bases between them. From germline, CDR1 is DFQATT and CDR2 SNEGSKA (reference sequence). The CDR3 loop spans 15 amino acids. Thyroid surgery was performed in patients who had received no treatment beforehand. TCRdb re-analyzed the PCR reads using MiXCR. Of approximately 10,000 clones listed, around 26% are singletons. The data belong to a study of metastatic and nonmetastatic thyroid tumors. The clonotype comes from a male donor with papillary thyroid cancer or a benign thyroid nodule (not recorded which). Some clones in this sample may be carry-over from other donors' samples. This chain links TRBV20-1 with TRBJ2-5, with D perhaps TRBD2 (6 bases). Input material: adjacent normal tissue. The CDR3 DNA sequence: TGCAGTGCCCGCTCGGTGACTAGTGGGGGAGAGACCCAGTACTTC. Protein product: CSARSVTSGGETQYF.